Listed here is a single T cell receptor beta chain. Its antigen target is currently unknown. No much larger clone is present one base from it, and per-base qualities are unavailable. Trimming costs V 7 bases and J 1 base, and their ends lie 8 bases apart. The CDR3 contains 13 residues, cysteine and phenylalanine counted. Only the CDR3 part of the read is kept: 39 bases, read in frame from the first base. In the germline V gene, CDR1 corresponds to SNHLY and CDR2 to FYNNEI. Healthy HIV-negative adults with no recently reported acute infections or vaccinations were included as donors. Every donor was a Caucasian adult living in Nashville, Tennessee, USA. Magnetic negative selection was used to enrich CD4+ T cells, after which naive cells were positively selected on CD45RA and the negative fraction became the memory subset. Blood was collected by leukapheresis, and PBMCs were isolated by Ficoll-Histopaque density gradient centrifugation and then cryopreserved in liquid nitrogen vapor phase. Analytical flow cytometry was used to check the purity and quantity of each magnetically sorted T cell population. Each sorted fraction had its genomic DNA isolated and then quantified by UV absorbance on a Nanodrop 2000c.

This sample is part of a study of shared clonotypes between healthy human individuals (dated by TCRdb to 2018 to 2021). With respect to the entire study: A couple of women and a few men aged 18 to 49 years were included in the cohort. For each donor, three plates each were used for CD4 naive and CD4 memory, two plates were used for CD8 naive, and one plate was used for CD8 memory. To estimate repertoire size and how much clonotype sharing occurs between individuals, the study deeply sequenced the blood TCR repertoires of a handful of healthy adults. Libraries were prepared and TCR repertoires were sequenced by different laboratories using diverse techniques, in order to increase sequencing depth and limit assay-specific biases. Each donor's leukapheresis produced roughly between roughly 0.94 and 9.5 billion PBMCs.

Results the study describes overall, beyond this receptor: Across a handful of donors, approximately 5% of naive CD4, roughly 3.5% of naive CD8, 2.3% of memory CD4, and roughly 0.4% of memory CD8 clonotypes were shared. Sampling was restricted to blood, and TCR repertoires in tissue are likely to differ from TCR repertoires in blood. Because the study included only a small number of donors, the genetic and exposure-history diversity represented was limited. Pairwise subsampling indicated that sequencing depth was expected to affect the degree of clonotype sharing among donors. Naive subsets generally had larger estimated clonotype richness than memory subsets. Compared with non-shared clonotypes, the clonotypes found in all four sorted-subset donors had higher generation probabilities. Incomplete sequencing was indicated by rarefaction of sorted-subset datasets, despite the large sequencing depth.

Using the deep immunoSEQ assay, multiplex PCR amplified TCR CDR3 regions from genomic DNA. Genomic DNA extracted from each cell subset was distributed evenly over all wells of several immunoSEQ 96-well plates, and each plate served as one replicate. For sorted subsets, approximately 190 ng genomic DNA, equal to tens of thousands of T cell genomes, was loaded into each replicate PCR. The purified libraries were quantified using a Qubit 3.0 fluorometer, sized with a Bioanalyzer 2100, and then quantified again using the KAPA Library Quantification kit. Every immunoSEQ 96-well plate was sequenced on a separate single-read 150-cycle Illumina NextSeq 550 flow cell. In the original analysis: The immunoSEQ output contained only junctional sequences without quality scores, so filtering could not match that applied to full-length reads. Sequences were annotated with PyIR, a Python wrapper for IgBLAST v1.9, and V/J genes and CDR3 were assigned using IMGT germline references. Reads were removed for weak V/J assignments (E-value above 1e-6), missing CDR3, stop codons, out-of-frame junctions, or ambiguous translated residues. V3J clonotypes were defined as sequences sharing an identical inferred V gene, J gene, and CDR3 amino acid sequence. Percentage overlap between repertoires was computed as shared unique clonotypes divided by the size of the smaller repertoire. RTK rarefaction, the Chao1 estimator, and Recon v2.1 estimates of unobserved clonotypes were used to assess repertoire richness. Generation probabilities for all TCRbeta clonotypes obtained by the gDNA method from a handful of donors were computed using OLGA. In TCRdb, the immuneACCESS table is reduced to in-frame sequences with V and J assigned. These tables do not hold every clone; where another copy was compared, an unresolved V gene accounts for under half, and the others remain unexplained. That table supplies the V and J calls and clone size; D and trimming were determined from the DNA. The sample includes roughly 1.5 million clones, with approximately 98% observed a single time. The leading ten clones occupy approximately 0.45% of the sample.

This sequence uses TRBV2 and TRBJ1-5; the D gene cannot be resolved reliably. This sequence originates from a man aged 30 to 39 in good health. What was sequenced was naive CD4+ T cells sorted from blood. The label giving this sample's cell subset or site can be read as: CD45RA+ positively selected. The DNA sequence reads TGTGCCAGCAAGGCAGACAGCAATCAGCCCCAGCATTTT. Translated, it gives CASKADSNQPQHF.